This is a list of T cell receptor beta chains from one sample in a study of cytomegalovirus exposure and HLA in healthy donors. This table comes from immunoSEQ multiplex PCR, and its TCRdb copy is limited to in-frame clones, with some not included. In the table there are tens of thousands of clones, roughly 85% of which are singletons. The sequenced sample consisted of PBMCs. The receptors derive from a woman aged 30 to 39 in good health and CMV-seronegative. CDR3s include the opening cysteine and the closing phenylalanine or tryptophan. A D gene is named only where the DNA matches it firmly. Some rows mark clone size as missing; the rest say once, few, many or name a class of expanded clone.

- TRBJ2-2 TRBV30 - CAWSASNTGELFF TGTGCCTGGAGTGCCTCGAACACCGGGGAGCTGTTTTTT
- TRBJ1-2 TRBV6-6 - CASIVGGEDGYTF TGTGCCAGCATAGTAGGGGGGGAAGATGGCTACACCTTC
once TRBJ2-7 TRBV7-8 TRBD2 CASSSSGTSTISPYEQYF TGTGCCAGCAGCTCCTCCGGGACTAGCACCATTTCCCCCTACGAGCAGTACTTC
- TRBJ2-7 TRBV19 - CASSHGTYEQYF TGTGCCAGTAGCCACGGGACCTACGAGCAGTACTTC
- TRBJ2-1 TRBV4-1 - CASSQDVAGRTYNEQFF TGCGCCAGCAGCCAAGATGTGGCGGGACGCACCTACAATGAGCAGTTCTTC
few TRBJ2-7 TRBV6-1 TRBD2 CASTDSGALYEQYF TGTGCCAGCACCGATAGCGGGGCTCTCTACGAGCAGTACTTC
- TRBJ1-1 TRBV11-1 TRBD1 CASSLTGTGTEAFF TGTGCCAGCAGTTTAACCGGGACAGGGACTGAAGCTTTCTTT
- TRBJ1-1 TRBV4-1 TRBD1 CASSQGRGQGSTEAFF TGCGCCAGCAGCCAAGGAAGGGGACAGGGTTCCACTGAAGCTTTCTTT
- TRBJ2-3 TRBV2 TRBD2 CASNLLAGGGDTQYF TGTGCCAGCAATCTACTAGCGGGAGGGGGGGATACGCAGTATTTT
- TRBJ2-3 TRBV27 TRBD2 CANSLGLAGGPSTDTQYF TGTGCCAACAGTTTGGGACTAGCGGGAGGGCCATCCACAGATACGCAGTATTTT
- TRBJ2-2 TRBV11-2 TRBD2 CASSLDGGRGDGELFF TGTGCCAGCAGCTTAGATGGCGGGAGAGGTGACGGGGAGCTGTTTTTT
- TRBJ2-7 TRBV7-3 - CASSPRRAIIGSSGEQYF TGTGCCAGCAGCCCCCGACGCGCGATTATTGGGTCTTCCGGGGAGCAGTACTTC
- TRBJ2-7 TRBV2 - CASSRQESYEQYF TGTGCCAGCAGCAGACAGGAATCCTACGAGCAGTACTTC
- TRBJ2-7 TRBV19 TRBD1 CASSIVAGTGVSYEQYF TGTGCCAGTAGTATAGTCGCCGGGACAGGGGTCTCCTACGAGCAGTACTTC
- TRBJ1-5 TRBV5-1 - CASSLGAAGPNQPQHF TGCGCCAGCAGCTTGGGGGCAGCGGGGCCAAATCAGCCCCAGCATTTT
few TRBJ2-3 TRBV2 - CASSERYTDTQYF TGTGCCAGCAGTGAGCGGTACACAGATACGCAGTATTTT
few TRBJ1-5 TRBV5-4 - CASSLDQGTTQHF TGTGCCAGCAGCTTGGACCAGGGCACGACCCAGCATTTT
- TRBJ2-7 TRBV5-1 TRBD1 CASSLGPTGGEQYF TGCGCCAGCAGCTTGGGACCGACAGGGGGCGAGCAGTACTTC
- TRBJ1-3 TRBV6-1 - CASSEAPSSGNTIYF TGTGCCAGCAGTGAAGCACCTAGCTCTGGAAACACCATATATTTT
- TRBJ2-7 TRBV11-2 TRBD1 CASSYGQGAMIVSLYEQYF TGTGCCAGCAGTTATGGACAGGGGGCAATGATTGTCTCGCTATACGAGCAGTACTTC
once TRBJ1-2 TRBV2 TRBD1 CASSTPGQGLRLYGYTF TGTGCCAGCAGTACCCCGGGACAGGGTTTGAGGCTTTATGGCTACACCTTC
- TRBJ1-4 TRBV18 - CASSPRFFSGEPNEKLFF TGTGCCAGCTCACCACGGTTCTTTAGCGGCGAGCCAAATGAAAAACTGTTTTTT
- TRBJ2-3 TRBV7-9 TRBD2 CASSPRLADTDTQYF TGTGCCAGCAGCCCGCGACTAGCTGACACAGATACGCAGTATTTT
- TRBJ1-5 TRBV6-6 - CASSYSPDRYQPQHF TGTGCCAGCAGTTACTCACCAGACAGGTATCAGCCCCAGCATTTT
- TRBJ2-3 TRBV10-1 TRBD2 CASSELAAIGVLDTQYF TGCGCCAGCAGTGAGCTAGCGGCGATAGGTGTTTTAGATACGCAGTATTTT
- TRBJ2-5 TRBV6-1 TRBD2 CASSENLAGGPRWYF TGTGCCAGCAGTGAAAACCTAGCGGGAGGCCCGAGGTGGTACTTC
- TRBJ2-1 TRBV7-7 TRBD1 CASSLGQGDNEQFF TGTGCTAGCAGCTTAGGGCAGGGGGACAATGAGCAGTTCTTC
- TRBJ2-7 TRBV28 - CATTTGIYEQYF TGTGCCACTACAACAGGCATCTACGAGCAGTACTTC